A selection of T cell receptor beta chains follows, all from one sample in a study of identical twins. TCRdb recomputed calls from the 5' RACE reads with MiXCR, one row per CDR3 protein. The table shows 1.5 million or so distinct CDR3 sequences, with more than 30% occurring only once. The specimen sequenced was cord blood. Receptors originate from a newborn girl in good health. Each CDR3 is given with its conserved first and last residue. Size is stated for part of the rows, as once, few or many counts, or as a class when the clone is expanded.

size: few; J: TRBJ1-2; V: TRBV5-6; CDR3: CASSLAPGGKNYGYTF
size: .; J: TRBJ1-6; V: TRBV27; CDR3: CASSPRQGGPSPLHF
size: many; J: TRBJ2-1; V: TRBV20-1; CDR3: CSEGLPYNEQFF
size: few; J: TRBJ2-7; V: TRBV7-9; CDR3: CASSLTGTNPYEQYF
size: .; J: TRBJ1-1; V: TRBV28; CDR3: CASKGDRANTEAFF
size: .; J: TRBJ2-7; V: TRBV12-3/TRBV12-4; CDR3: CASSRRPGSLSYEQYF
size: .; J: TRBJ2-3; V: TRBV25-1; CDR3: CASSVYQRRGDTQYF
size: few; J: TRBJ2-3; V: TRBV7-9; CDR3: CASSATSGRYPDTQYF
size: few; J: TRBJ2-3; V: TRBV6-5; CDR3: CASSYLRGGWTDTQYF
size: few; J: TRBJ2-1; V: TRBV25-1; CDR3: CASSEWQTEGSSYNEQFF
size: .; J: TRBJ1-2; V: TRBV15; CDR3: CATSGDLTATNYGYTF
size: .; J: TRBJ2-1; V: TRBV19; CDR3: CASSMDGGNNEQFF
size: once; J: TRBJ2-7; V: TRBV28; CDR3: CASSLFLVGRASEQYF
size: .; J: TRBJ2-7; V: TRBV14; CDR3: CASSQVSVRSYEQYF
size: .; J: TRBJ2-1; V: TRBV19; CDR3: CASSIGSALPSYNEQFF
size: few; J: TRBJ1-2; V: TRBV2; CDR3: CASSGLMSRGVYGYTF
size: .; J: TRBJ2-7; V: TRBV20-1; CDR3: CSAGRAAGEQYF
size: few; J: TRBJ1-2; V: TRBV27; CDR3: CASSLSGGQSNGYTF
size: .; J: TRBJ1-6; V: TRBV4-1; CDR3: CASSQDFSSYNSPLHF
size: .; J: TRBJ2-1; V: TRBV12-3/TRBV12-4; CDR3: CASSSKRGYNEQFF
size: many; J: TRBJ2-7; V: TRBV5-1; CDR3: CASSLLLSYEQYF
size: many; J: TRBJ2-1; V: TRBV10-2; CDR3: CASSDRVNEQFF
size: .; J: .; V: TRBV6-5; CDR3: CASSPSGLAGFEQYF
size: few; J: TRBJ2-5; V: TRBV2; CDR3: CASSSPNGQETQYF
size: .; J: TRBJ2-1; V: TRBV10-3; CDR3: CAISEGSRGYNEQFF
size: .; J: TRBJ2-1; V: TRBV12-3/TRBV12-4; CDR3: CASILMGDEQFF
size: few; J: TRBJ1-2; V: TRBV5-1; CDR3: CASSHGTLPSCGYTF
size: .; J: TRBJ2-7; V: TRBV28; CDR3: CASSMGLAPPYEQYF
size: few; J: TRBJ2-4; V: TRBV12-3/TRBV12-4; CDR3: CASSRLAGGLTKNIQYF
size: .; J: TRBJ1-2; V: TRBV5-1; CDR3: CASSLEAGLGYGYTF
size: .; J: TRBJ2-1; V: TRBV10-3; CDR3: CANSLAGGRNEQFF
size: .; J: TRBJ2-5; V: TRBV4-1; CDR3: CASSRFVGPQETQYF
size: .; J: TRBJ2-7; V: TRBV14; CDR3: CASSQSPGTVTYEQYF
size: .; J: TRBJ1-1; V: TRBV2; CDR3: CASRGRGGMNTEAFF
size: .; J: TRBJ2-1; V: TRBV4-1; CDR3: CASSQDAGGLLEQFF
size: .; J: TRBJ2-7; V: TRBV20-1; CDR3: CSASAPGLAIPYEQYF
size: .; J: TRBJ2-5; V: TRBV24-1; CDR3: CGTSETGAETQYF
size: few; J: TRBJ2-1; V: TRBV7-2; CDR3: CASSLGATIGEQFF
size: .; J: TRBJ1-1; V: TRBV20-1; CDR3: CSATQGALGEAFF
size: many; J: TRBJ1-2; V: TRBV2; CDR3: CASSEQGERYGYTF
size: .; J: TRBJ1-6; V: TRBV18; CDR3: CASSPTGEGSPLHF
size: few; J: TRBJ2-1; V: TRBV29-1; CDR3: CSVVTGGYNEQFF
size: many; J: TRBJ2-1; V: TRBV7-8; CDR3: CASRPTNIPSGYNEQFF
size: .; J: TRBJ2-3; V: TRBV27; CDR3: CASSLRSGIDPDTQYF
size: many; J: TRBJ2-3; V: TRBV20-1; CDR3: CSARLRVTDTQYF
size: few; J: TRBJ1-1; V: TRBV10-3; CDR3: CAIRLLDRAKNTEAFF
size: few; J: TRBJ1-1; V: TRBV29-1; CDR3: CSVLGGGTEAFF
size: .; J: TRBJ2-1; V: TRBV9; CDR3: CASSVAFSGGDKEQFF
size: few; J: TRBJ2-1; V: TRBV10-3; CDR3: CAISGQGARYNEQFF